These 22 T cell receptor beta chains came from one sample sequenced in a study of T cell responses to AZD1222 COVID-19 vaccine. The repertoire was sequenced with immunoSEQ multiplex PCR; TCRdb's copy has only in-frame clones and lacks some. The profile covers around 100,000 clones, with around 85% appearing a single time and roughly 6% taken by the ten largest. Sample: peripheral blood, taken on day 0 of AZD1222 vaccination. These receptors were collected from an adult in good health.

CDR3 sequence: CATSRDLRATSYGYTF. The CDR3 DNA follows: TGTGCCACCAGCAGAGATCTGAGAGCTACGAGCTATGGCTACACCTTC. This chain connects TRBV15 to TRBJ1-2; D unresolved. This CDR3 comprises 16 residues. Germline-derived CDR1 and CDR2 are LNHNV and YYDKDF (reference sequence). Trimming took off 0 bases at V and 4 bases at J, with 15 bases between the two ends.

DNA of the CDR3: TGTGCCAGCAGCGTAGTCTGGGACACTGAAGCTTTCTTT. It specifies CASSVVWDTEAFF. V usage is TRBV9 and J usage is TRBJ1-1; D is undetermined. The V and J ends lost 0 bases and 3 bases respectively, with 6 bases between them. Per germline, CDR1 SGDLS and CDR2 YYNGEE. CDR3 length: 13 residues.

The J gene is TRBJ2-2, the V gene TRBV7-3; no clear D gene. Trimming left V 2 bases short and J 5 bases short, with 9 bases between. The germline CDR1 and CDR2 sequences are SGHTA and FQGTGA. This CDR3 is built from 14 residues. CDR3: CASSLGQETGELFF. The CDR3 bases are TGTGCCAGCAGCTTAGGCCAGGAAACCGGGGAGCTGTTTTTT.

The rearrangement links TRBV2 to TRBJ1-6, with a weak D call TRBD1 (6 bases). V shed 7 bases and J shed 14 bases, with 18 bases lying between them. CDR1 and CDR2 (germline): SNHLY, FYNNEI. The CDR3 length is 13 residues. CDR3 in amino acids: CASNTQGPRALHF. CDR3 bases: TGTGCCAGCAACACACAGGGCCCCAGGGCCCTCCACTTT. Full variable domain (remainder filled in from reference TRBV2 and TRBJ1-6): EPEVTQTPSHQVTQMGQEVILRCVPISNHLYFYWYRQILGQKVEFLVSFYNNEISEKSEIFDDQFSVERPDGSNFTLKIRSTKLEDSAMYFCASNTQGPRALHFGNGTRLTVT.

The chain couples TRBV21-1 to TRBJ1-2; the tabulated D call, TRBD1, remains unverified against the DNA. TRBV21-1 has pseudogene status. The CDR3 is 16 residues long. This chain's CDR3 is CASSKGGQVDSYGYTF. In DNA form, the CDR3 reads TGTGCCAGCAGCAAAGGGGGACAGGTTGATTCATATGGCTACACCTTC.

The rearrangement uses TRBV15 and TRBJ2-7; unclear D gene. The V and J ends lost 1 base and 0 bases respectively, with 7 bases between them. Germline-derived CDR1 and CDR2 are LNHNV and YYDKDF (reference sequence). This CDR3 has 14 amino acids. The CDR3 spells CATSRAPGSYEQYF. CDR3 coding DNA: TGTGCCACCAGCAGAGCACCAGGCTCCTACGAGCAGTACTTC.

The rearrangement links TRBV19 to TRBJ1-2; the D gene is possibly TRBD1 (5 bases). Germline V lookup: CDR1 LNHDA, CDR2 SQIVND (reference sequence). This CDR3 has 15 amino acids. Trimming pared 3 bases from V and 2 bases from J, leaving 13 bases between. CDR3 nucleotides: TGTGCCAGTAGTATGAAAATGTGGGACAACTATGGCTACACCTTC. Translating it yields CASSMKMWDNYGYTF.

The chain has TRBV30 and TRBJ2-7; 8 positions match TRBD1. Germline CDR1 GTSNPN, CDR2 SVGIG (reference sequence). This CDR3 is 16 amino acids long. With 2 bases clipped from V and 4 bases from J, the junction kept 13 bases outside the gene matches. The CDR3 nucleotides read TGTGCCTGGAGTCTTAGACAGGGGAGGTTAGGATACGAGCAGTACTTC. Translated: CAWSLRQGRLGYEQYF.

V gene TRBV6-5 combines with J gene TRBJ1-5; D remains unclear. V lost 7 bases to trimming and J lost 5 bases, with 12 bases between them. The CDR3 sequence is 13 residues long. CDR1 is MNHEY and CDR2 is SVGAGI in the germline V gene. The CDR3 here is CASMAFRDQPQHF. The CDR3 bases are TGTGCCAGCATGGCTTTCCGAGATCAGCCCCAGCATTTT.

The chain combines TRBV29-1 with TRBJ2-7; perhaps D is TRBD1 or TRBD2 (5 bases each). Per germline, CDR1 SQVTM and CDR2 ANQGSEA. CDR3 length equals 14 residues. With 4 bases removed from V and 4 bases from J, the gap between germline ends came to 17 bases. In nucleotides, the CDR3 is TGCAGCGTTGTTTCCGGGACGGGCGGTTACGAGCAGTACTTC. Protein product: CSVVSGTGGYEQYF.

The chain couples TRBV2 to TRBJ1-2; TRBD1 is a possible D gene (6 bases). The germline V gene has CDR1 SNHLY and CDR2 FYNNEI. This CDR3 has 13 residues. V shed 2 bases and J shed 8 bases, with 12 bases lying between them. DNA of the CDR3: TGTGCCAGCAGTGAACAGGGGATGGGAGGCTACACCTTC. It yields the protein CASSEQGMGGYTF.

This CDR3 reads CASSEGPSYEQYF. The CDR3, as DNA: TGTGCCAGCAGTGAGGGACCTTCCTACGAGCAGTACTTC. The chain links TRBV2 to TRBJ2-7; D may correspond to TRBD1 or TRBD2 (5 bases each). There are 13 residues in the CDR3. Trimming removed 3 bases at V and 1 base at J, with 7 bases between. In germline, CDR1 is SNHLY, CDR2 FYNNEI.

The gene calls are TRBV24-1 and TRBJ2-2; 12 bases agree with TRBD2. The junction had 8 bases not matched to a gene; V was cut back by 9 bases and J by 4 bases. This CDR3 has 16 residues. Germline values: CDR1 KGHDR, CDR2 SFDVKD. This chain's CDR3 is CATGGATSGSTGELFF. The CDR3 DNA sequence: TGTGCCACCGGGGGGGCGACTAGCGGGAGCACCGGGGAGCTGTTTTTT.

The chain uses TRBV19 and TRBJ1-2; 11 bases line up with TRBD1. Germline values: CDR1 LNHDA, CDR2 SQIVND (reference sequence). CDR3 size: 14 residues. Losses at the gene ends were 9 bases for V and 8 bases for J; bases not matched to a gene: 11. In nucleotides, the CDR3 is TGTGCCAGCCGTCTCGGACAGGGGGCGGGGGGCTACACCTTC. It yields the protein CASRLGQGAGGYTF.

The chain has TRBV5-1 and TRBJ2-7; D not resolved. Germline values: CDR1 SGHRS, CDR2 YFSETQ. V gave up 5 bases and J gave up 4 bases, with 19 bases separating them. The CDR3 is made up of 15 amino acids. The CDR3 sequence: CASRRVVNGQYEQYF. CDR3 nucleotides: TGCGCCAGCAGACGGGTGGTGAACGGCCAGTACGAGCAGTACTTC. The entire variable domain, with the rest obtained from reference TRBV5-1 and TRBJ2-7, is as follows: KAGVTQTPRYLIKTRGQQVTLSCSPISGHRSVSWYQQTPGQGLQFLFEYFSETQRNKGNFPGRFSGRQFSNSRSEMNVSTLELGDSALYLCASRRVVNGQYEQYFGPGTRLTVT.

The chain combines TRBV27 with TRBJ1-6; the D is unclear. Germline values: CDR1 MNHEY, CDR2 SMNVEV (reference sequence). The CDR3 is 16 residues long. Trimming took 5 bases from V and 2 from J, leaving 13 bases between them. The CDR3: CASSPFGGTYNSPLHF. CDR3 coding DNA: TGTGCCAGCAGTCCCTTTGGCGGGACCTATAATTCACCCCTCCACTTT.

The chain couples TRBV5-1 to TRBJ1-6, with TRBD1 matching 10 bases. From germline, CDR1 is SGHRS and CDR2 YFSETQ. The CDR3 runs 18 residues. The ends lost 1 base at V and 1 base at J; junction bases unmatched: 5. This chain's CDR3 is CASSLSWDRGSYNSPLHF. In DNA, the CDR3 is TGCGCCAGCAGCTTGAGTTGGGACAGGGGTTCCTATAATTCACCCCTCCACTTT.

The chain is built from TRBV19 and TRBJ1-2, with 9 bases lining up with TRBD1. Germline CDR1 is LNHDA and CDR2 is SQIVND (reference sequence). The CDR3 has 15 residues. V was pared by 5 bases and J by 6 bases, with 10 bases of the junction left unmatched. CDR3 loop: CASSETGTGFDGYTF. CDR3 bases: TGTGCCAGTAGTGAAACCGGGACAGGGTTCGATGGCTACACCTTC.

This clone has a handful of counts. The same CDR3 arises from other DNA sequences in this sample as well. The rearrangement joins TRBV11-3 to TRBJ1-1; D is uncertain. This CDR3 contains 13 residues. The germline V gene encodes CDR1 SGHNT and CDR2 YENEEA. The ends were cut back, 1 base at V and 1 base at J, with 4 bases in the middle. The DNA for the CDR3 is TGTGCCAGCAGCTTAGGGGGGAACACTGAAGCTTTCTTT. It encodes CASSLGGNTEAFF.

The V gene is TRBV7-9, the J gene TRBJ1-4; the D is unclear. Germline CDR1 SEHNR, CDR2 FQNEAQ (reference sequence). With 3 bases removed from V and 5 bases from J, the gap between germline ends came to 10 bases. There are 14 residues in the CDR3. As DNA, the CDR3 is TGTGCCAGCAGCTTTTCCAGGAACAATGAAAAACTGTTTTTT. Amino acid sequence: CASSFSRNNEKLFF.

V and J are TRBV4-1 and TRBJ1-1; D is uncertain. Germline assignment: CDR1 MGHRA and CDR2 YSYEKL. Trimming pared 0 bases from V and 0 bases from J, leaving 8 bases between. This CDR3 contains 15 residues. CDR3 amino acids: CASSQEAGMNTEAFF. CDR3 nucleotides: TGCGCCAGCAGCCAAGAGGCAGGCATGAACACTGAAGCTTTCTTT.

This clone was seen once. DNA of the CDR3: TGTGCCAGCAGTTTATCGGCCGGGGAGACCCAGTACTTC. Translation gives CASSLSAGETQYF. J is TRBJ2-5 and V is TRBV27; D remains ambiguous. The germline V gene has CDR1 MNHEY and CDR2 SMNVEV (reference sequence). The CDR3 is 13 amino acids. V was pared by 0 bases and J by 5 bases, with 7 bases between.